This TCR beta chain was captured by sequencing in a study of cytomegalovirus exposure and HLA in healthy donors. Study conclusions and caveats: Associated with cytomegalovirus, according to the listing, were fewer than 200 TCR beta chains. Based on reports, TCR beta sequences accurately predicted HLA-A and HLA-B alleles for most subjects.

This CDR3 spans 13 amino acids. Germline V lookup: CDR1 LNHDA, CDR2 SQIVND (reference sequence). V shed 5 bases and J shed 3 bases, with 8 bases lying between them. This PCR relied on a set of 60 Vbeta primers and 13 Jbeta primers. Method: immunoSEQ multiplex PCR; TCRdb's copy keeps in-frame clones and lacks some. The sample has approximately 70,000 clones, 70% to 85% seen once. Concerning this clone: Its specificity is not known.

The J gene is TRBJ2-1, the V gene TRBV19; D unclear. The receptor's source is a human donor in good health. Material for sequencing was PBMCs. As DNA, the CDR3 is TGTGCCAGTAGTGGTAGCCTCTACAATGAGCAGTTCTTC. Its protein is CASSGSLYNEQFF.